Below, 15 T cell receptor beta chains from the same sample are listed, as sequenced in a study of blood T cell repertoires in COVID-19 (dated by TCRdb to the early 2020s). Receptors were amplified or captured by the immunoSEQ multiplex PCR assay. Held by TCRdb, this immuneACCESS table contains in-frame sequences only and omits some clones. Under half of the omission traces to an unresolved V gene where checked; the cause of the rest is unknown. The sample yields about 160,000 clones; roughly 84% were counted once. Together, the top ten hold about 5.6% of the sample. The sample comprised peripheral blood. Receptors originate from a woman aged 45-65 years with COVID-19, enrolled during active disease.

The sample holds one count of this clone. The chain couples TRBV9 to TRBJ2-1; D is perhaps TRBD1 (5 bases). The CDR3 length is 14 residues. The V gene lost 4 bases and the J gene lost 4 bases, with 12 bases spanning the gap. Germline V lookup: CDR1 SGDLS, CDR2 YYNGEE. Written as DNA, the CDR3 is TGTGCCAGCAGCCCATCAGGGTCTTACAATGAGCAGTTCTTC. It yields the protein CASSPSGSYNEQFF.

The V and J genes are TRBV10-3 and TRBJ2-7; 9 nucleotides agree with TRBD2. This CDR3 is built from 15 residues. J was trimmed by 7 bases and V by 6 bases; bases with no gene match: 13. Germline CDR1 is ENHRY and CDR2 is SYGVKD. Written as DNA, the CDR3 is TGTGCCATCAGCACACTTAGCGGGGGCCTGGGGGAGCAGTACTTC. Translating gives CAISTLSGGLGEQYF.

Here the CDR3 DNA reads TGTGCCAGCAGCTCTTCCAGTGAGCAGTTCTTC. Translation gives CASSSSSEQFF. The V and J genes are TRBV11-3 and TRBJ2-1; D is ambiguous. The germline V gene has CDR1 SGHNT and CDR2 YENEEA. V dropped 4 bases and J dropped 9 bases, with 7 bases sitting between them. The CDR3 consists of 11 residues.

The J gene is TRBJ1-2, the V gene TRBV28; D uncertain. Trimming removed 6 bases from V and 8 bases from J, with 16 bases in between. The CDR3 is made up of 13 amino acids. CDR1 MDHEN and CDR2 SYDVKM come from the germline V gene. The CDR3 sequence is CASRMVVPGGYTF. CDR3 sequence (DNA): TGTGCCAGCAGAATGGTGGTGCCGGGGGGCTACACCTTC.

V gene TRBV6-5 combines with J gene TRBJ1-1, with D hard to call. Trimming left V 0 bases short and J 0 bases short, with 8 bases between. This CDR3 is built from 15 residues. The germline CDR1 and CDR2 sequences are MNHEY and SVGAGI. Here the CDR3 DNA reads TGTGCCAGCAGTTACTCGGGAGGAATGAACACTGAAGCTTTCTTT. Its translation: CASSYSGGMNTEAFF.

The chain uses TRBV19 and TRBJ2-2; tentative D call: TRBD1 (6 bases). The V end was cut by 4 bases, the J end by 1 base, with 13 bases between. This CDR3 is 16 amino acids long. Germline V gives CDR1 LNHDA, CDR2 SQIVND (reference sequence). This CDR3 reads CASSTATGLNTGELFF. The DNA for the CDR3 is TGTGCCAGTAGTACCGCGACAGGATTGAACACCGGGGAGCTGTTTTTT.

The chain links TRBV29-1 to TRBJ2-1, with D unresolved. Trimming cost V 3 bases and J 0 bases, with 6 bases left between them. There are 13 residues in the CDR3. In germline, CDR1 is SQVTM, CDR2 ANQGSEA. CDR3 in DNA: TGCAGCGTTGAGTACAGCTCCTACAATGAGCAGTTCTTC. Its protein is CSVEYSSYNEQFF.

The CDR3 DNA follows: TGCGCCAGCAGTGCTTTTTCTCAGGGGATAAACACCGGGGAGCTGTTTTTT. Amino acids: CASSAFSQGINTGELFF. This rearrangement joins TRBV10-1 to TRBJ2-2; D is perhaps TRBD1 (6 bases). There are 17 residues in the CDR3. Trimming removed 4 bases at V and 2 bases at J, with 17 bases between. Germline CDR1 WNHNN, CDR2 SYGVQD (reference sequence).

This chain joins TRBV6-5 and TRBJ2-5; tentatively, D is TRBD1 (6 bases). Looked up from germline, CDR1 is MNHEY and CDR2 is SVGAGI. This CDR3 has 15 amino acids. The V end lost 8 bases, the J end lost 2 bases, and 18 bases lay between the germline ends. CDR3 DNA: TGTGCCAGCGGGGTGGGGGCCCTCGTTCAAGAGACCCAGTACTTC. Protein product: CASGVGALVQETQYF.

The chain uses TRBV7-9 and TRBJ1-3, with 7 bases lining up with TRBD1. Per germline, CDR1 SEHNR and CDR2 FQNEAQ (reference sequence). Germline trimming cut 10 bases from V and 9 bases from J; bases unmatched to any gene: 12. The CDR3 loop spans 13 amino acids. CDR3 sequence (DNA): TGTGCCACCGTGGACAGGACCGATGGCACCATATATTTT. The encoded protein is CATVDRTDGTIYF.

The CDR3 nucleotides read TGTGCCAGCCAAAGTTGGGGGGGGCCTCAAGAGACCCAGTACTTC. Translated, it gives CASQSWGGPQETQYF. This chain uses TRBV2 with TRBJ2-5, with TRBD2 as a possible D gene (7 bases). Germline V gene data show CDR1 as SNHLY and CDR2 as FYNNEI. Trimming stripped 8 bases from V and 2 bases from J, with 18 bases between. The CDR3 length is 15 residues.

This sequence joins TRBV7-9 and TRBJ1-1; no clear D gene. V shed 1 base and J shed 0 bases, with 6 bases lying between them. This CDR3 has 14 amino acids. Germline V gene sequence: CDR1 SEHNR, CDR2 FQNEAQ (reference sequence). CDR3: CASSLDLVNTEAFF. The CDR3 DNA reads TGTGCCAGCAGCTTAGATTTAGTGAACACTGAAGCTTTCTTT.

The chain recombines TRBV12-5 with TRBJ2-3; D not resolved. The CDR3 loop spans 14 amino acids. V was cut by 3 bases and J by 0 bases, with 7 bases left in between. CDR1 is LGHNT, CDR2 FRNRAP, per germline. The DNA for the CDR3 is TGTGCTAGTGGTTTCGGCAGGAGCACAGATACGCAGTATTTT. Amino acid sequence: CASGFGRSTDTQYF.

The chain recombines TRBV6-1 with TRBJ2-2, with D uncertain. V lost 2 bases and J 6 bases, leaving 10 bases between the germline ends. Germline V gene data show CDR1 as MNHNS and CDR2 as SASEGT. The CDR3 loop spans 14 amino acids. This CDR3 reads CASSEWLAAGELFF. The DNA for the CDR3 is TGTGCCAGCAGTGAATGGTTAGCCGCCGGGGAGCTGTTTTTT.

This chain joins TRBV5-6 and TRBJ1-6; D is possibly TRBD1 (5 bases). Germline assignment: CDR1 SGHDT and CDR2 YYEEEE. The CDR3 contains 15 residues. The ends were cut back, 2 bases at V and 4 bases at J, with 10 bases in the middle. The CDR3 sequence: CASSFADRYNSPLHF. The CDR3 DNA reads as TGTGCCAGCAGCTTTGCCGACAGATATAATTCACCCCTCCACTTT. Based on the CDR3 plus reference TRBV5-6 and TRBJ1-6, the full variable domain is DAGVTQSPTHLIKTRGQQVTLRCSPKSGHDTVSWYQQALGQGPQFIFQYYEEEERQRGNFPDRFSGHQFPNYSSELNVNALLLGDSALYLCASSFADRYNSPLHFGNGTRLTVT.